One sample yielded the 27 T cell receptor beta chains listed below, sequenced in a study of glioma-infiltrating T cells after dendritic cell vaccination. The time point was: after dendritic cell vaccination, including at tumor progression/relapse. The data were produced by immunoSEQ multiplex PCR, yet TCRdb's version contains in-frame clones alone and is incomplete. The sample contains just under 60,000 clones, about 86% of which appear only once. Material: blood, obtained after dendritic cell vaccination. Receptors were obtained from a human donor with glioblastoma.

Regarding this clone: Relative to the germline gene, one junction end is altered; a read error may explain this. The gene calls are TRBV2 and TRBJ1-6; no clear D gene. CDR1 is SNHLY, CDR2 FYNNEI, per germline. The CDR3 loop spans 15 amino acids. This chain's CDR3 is CASSAVRVANSPLHF. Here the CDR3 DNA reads TGTGCCAGCAGTGCCGTTCGGGTGGCGAATTCGCCCCTCCACTTT.

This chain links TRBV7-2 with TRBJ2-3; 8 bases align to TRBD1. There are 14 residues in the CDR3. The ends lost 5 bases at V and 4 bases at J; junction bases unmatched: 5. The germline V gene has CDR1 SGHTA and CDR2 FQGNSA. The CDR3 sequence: CASSPDRGSDTQYF. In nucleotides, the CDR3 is TGTGCCAGCAGCCCAGACAGGGGTTCAGATACGCAGTATTTT.

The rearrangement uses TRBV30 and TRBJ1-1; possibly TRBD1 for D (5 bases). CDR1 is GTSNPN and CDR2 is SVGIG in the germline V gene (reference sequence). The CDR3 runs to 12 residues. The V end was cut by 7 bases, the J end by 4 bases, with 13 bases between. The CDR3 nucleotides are TGTGCCTCCCACAGGTCGACCACTGAAGCTTTCTTT. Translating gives CASHRSTTEAFF.

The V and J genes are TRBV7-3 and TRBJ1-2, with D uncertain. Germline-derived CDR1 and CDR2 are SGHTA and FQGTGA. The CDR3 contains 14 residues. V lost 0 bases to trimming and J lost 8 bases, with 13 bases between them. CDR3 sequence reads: CASSLTAGSLGYTF. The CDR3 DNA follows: TGTGCCAGCAGCTTAACGGCGGGGAGTCTCGGCTACACCTTC.

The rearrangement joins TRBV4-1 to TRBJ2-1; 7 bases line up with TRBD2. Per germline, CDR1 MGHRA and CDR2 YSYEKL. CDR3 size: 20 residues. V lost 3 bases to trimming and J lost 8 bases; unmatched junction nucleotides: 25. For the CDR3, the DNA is TGCGCCAGCAGCCATTCGGTAGCGGGCCTCCTCCCCAGGGAAAAAGATGAGCAGTTCTTC. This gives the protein CASSHSVAGLLPREKDEQFF.

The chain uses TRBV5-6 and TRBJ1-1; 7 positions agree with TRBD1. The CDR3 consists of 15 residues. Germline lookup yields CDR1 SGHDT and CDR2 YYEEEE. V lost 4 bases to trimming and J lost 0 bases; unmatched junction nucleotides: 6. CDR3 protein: CASSAPGTVNTEAFF. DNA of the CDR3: TGTGCCAGCAGCGCCCCCGGGACAGTGAACACTGAAGCTTTCTTT. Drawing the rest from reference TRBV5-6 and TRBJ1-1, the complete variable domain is DAGVTQSPTHLIKTRGQQVTLRCSPKSGHDTVSWYQQALGQGPQFIFQYYEEEERQRGNFPDRFSGHQFPNYSSELNVNALLLGDSALYLCASSAPGTVNTEAFFGQGTRLTVV.

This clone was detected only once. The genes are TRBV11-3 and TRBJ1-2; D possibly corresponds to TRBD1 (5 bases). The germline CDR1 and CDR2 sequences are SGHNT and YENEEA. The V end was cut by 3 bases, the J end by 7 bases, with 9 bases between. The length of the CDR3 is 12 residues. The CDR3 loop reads CASSLGPGGYTF. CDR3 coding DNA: TGTGCCAGCAGCTTGGGGCCAGGTGGCTACACCTTC.

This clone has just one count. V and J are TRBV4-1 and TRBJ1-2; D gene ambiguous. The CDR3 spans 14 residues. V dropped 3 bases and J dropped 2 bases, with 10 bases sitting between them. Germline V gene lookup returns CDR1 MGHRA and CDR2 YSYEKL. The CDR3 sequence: CASSQGRMNYGYTF. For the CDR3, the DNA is TGCGCCAGCAGCCAGGGCAGGATGAACTATGGCTACACCTTC.

The CDR3 coding sequence is TGCGCCAGCAGCCCACAGGGGCCTGGAGTCAAAAACATTCAGTACTTC. Protein product: CASSPQGPGVKNIQYF. The rearrangement links TRBV4-1 to TRBJ2-4; TRBD1 matches at 7 bases. V shed 4 bases, J shed 3 bases, and the junction held 9 bases outside the gene matches. This CDR3 has 16 residues. Germline V lookup: CDR1 MGHRA, CDR2 YSYEKL.

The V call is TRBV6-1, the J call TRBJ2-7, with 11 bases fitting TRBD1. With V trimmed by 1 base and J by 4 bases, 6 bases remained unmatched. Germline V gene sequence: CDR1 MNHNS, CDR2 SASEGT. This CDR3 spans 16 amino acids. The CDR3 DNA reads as TGTGCCAGCAGTGAAGGGACAGGGGGCATTGTTTACGAGCAGTACTTC. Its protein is CASSEGTGGIVYEQYF.

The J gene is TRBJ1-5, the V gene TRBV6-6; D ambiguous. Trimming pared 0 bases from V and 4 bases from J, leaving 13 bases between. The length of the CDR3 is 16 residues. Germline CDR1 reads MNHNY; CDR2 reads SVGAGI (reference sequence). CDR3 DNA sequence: TGTGCCAGCAGTTACTCAGGGCCGGGAGAAAATCAGCCCCAGCATTTT. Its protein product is CASSYSGPGENQPQHF.

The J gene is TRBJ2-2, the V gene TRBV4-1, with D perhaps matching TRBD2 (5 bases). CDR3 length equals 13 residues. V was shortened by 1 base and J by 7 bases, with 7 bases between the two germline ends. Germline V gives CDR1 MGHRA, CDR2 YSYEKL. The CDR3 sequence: CASSQGEGGELFF. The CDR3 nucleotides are TGCGCCAGCAGCCAAGGCGAGGGCGGGGAGCTGTTTTTT.

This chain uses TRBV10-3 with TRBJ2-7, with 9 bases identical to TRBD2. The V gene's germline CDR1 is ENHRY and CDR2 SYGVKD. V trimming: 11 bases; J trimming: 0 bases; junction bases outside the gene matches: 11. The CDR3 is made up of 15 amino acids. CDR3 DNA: TGTGCCGTCCAAAAAGCGGGGGGCCGCTCCTACGAGCAGTACTTC. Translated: CAVQKAGGRSYEQYF.

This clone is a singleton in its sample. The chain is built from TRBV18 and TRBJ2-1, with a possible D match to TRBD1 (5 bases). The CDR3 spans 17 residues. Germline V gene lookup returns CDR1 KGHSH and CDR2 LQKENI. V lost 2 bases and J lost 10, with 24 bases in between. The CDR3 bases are TGTGCCAGCTCACCATTCGGGCACTCGGGCAGGGTCGGGGAGCAGTTCTTC. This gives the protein CASSPFGHSGRVGEQFF.

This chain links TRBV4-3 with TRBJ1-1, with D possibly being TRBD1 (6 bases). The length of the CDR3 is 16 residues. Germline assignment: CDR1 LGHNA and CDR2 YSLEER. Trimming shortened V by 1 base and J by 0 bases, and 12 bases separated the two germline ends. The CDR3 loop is CASSQGAGELNTEAFF. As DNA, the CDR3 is TGCGCCAGCAGCCAAGGGGCAGGGGAACTGAACACTGAAGCTTTCTTT.

The CDR3 here is CASSLDLVGTSSEQYF. In DNA, the CDR3 is TGTGCCAGCAGCTTAGATCTGGTCGGGACTAGCTCCGAGCAGTACTTC. J is TRBJ2-7 and V is TRBV7-6; 9 bases are a match to TRBD2. The CDR3 spans 16 residues. Germline-derived CDR1 and CDR2 are SGHVS and FNYEAQ. V dropped 1 base and J dropped 6; count of bases not matched to a gene: 10.

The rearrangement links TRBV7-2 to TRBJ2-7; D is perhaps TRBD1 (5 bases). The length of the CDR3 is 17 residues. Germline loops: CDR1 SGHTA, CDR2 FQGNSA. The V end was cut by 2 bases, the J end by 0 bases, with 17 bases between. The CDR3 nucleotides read TGTGCCAGCAGCTTAATCTCGGGCAGGGCGAGCTCCTACGAGCAGTACTTC. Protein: CASSLISGRASSYEQYF.

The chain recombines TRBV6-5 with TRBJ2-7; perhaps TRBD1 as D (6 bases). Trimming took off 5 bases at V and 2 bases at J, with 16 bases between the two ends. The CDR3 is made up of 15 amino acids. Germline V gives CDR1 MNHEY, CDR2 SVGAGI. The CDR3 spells CASSHLQGSTYEQYF. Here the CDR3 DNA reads TGTGCCAGCAGTCACCTCCAGGGGTCTACCTACGAGCAGTACTTC.

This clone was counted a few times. CDR3 nucleotide sequence: TGTGCCAGCAGCTTGGGGGGCTTACATCAGCCCCAGCATTTT. Encoded protein: CASSLGGLHQPQHF. The chain employs TRBV5-6 and TRBJ1-5, with D possibly matching TRBD1 (5 bases). The CDR3 contains 14 residues. V was clipped by 0 bases and J by 5 bases, with 9 bases between them. Per the germline V gene, CDR1 is SGHDT and CDR2 is YYEEEE.

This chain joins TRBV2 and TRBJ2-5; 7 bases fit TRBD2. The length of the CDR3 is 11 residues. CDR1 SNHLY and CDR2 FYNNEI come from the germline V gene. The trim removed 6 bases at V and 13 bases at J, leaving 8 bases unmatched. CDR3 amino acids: CASSASGDGYF. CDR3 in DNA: TGTGCCAGCAGCGCAAGCGGGGACGGGTACTTC. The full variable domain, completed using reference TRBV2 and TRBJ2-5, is EPEVTQTPSHQVTQMGQEVILRCVPISNHLYFYWYRQILGQKVEFLVSFYNNEISEKSEIFDDQFSVERPDGSNFTLKIRSTKLEDSAMYFCASSASGDGYFGPGTRLLVL.

The CDR3 nucleotides read TGTGCCAGCAGCCAACAAGATCAGGGGTTCTCCTACGAGCAGTACTTC. Translated, it gives CASSQQDQGFSYEQYF. The chain couples TRBV5-6 to TRBJ2-7; tentatively, D is TRBD1 (6 bases). The V gene lost 4 bases and the J gene lost 0 bases, with 17 bases spanning the gap. Germline V gene sequence: CDR1 SGHDT, CDR2 YYEEEE. This CDR3 is built from 16 residues.

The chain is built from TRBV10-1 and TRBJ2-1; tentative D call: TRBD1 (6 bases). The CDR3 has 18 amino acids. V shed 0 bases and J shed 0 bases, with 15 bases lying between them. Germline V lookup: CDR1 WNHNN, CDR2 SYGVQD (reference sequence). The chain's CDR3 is CASSESPGVTSSYNEQFF. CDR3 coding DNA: TGCGCCAGCAGTGAGTCCCCAGGGGTAACTTCCTCCTACAATGAGCAGTTCTTC.

CDR3 nucleotides: TGTGCCTGGATGGCCGGGACAATGGAGACCCAGTACTTC. As protein: CAWMAGTMETQYF. V gene TRBV30 combines with J gene TRBJ2-5, with D perhaps matching TRBD1 (6 bases). The CDR3 extends over 13 amino acids. Trimming removed 4 bases from V and 5 bases from J, with 14 bases in between. Germline V gene data show CDR1 as GTSNPN and CDR2 as SVGIG (reference sequence).

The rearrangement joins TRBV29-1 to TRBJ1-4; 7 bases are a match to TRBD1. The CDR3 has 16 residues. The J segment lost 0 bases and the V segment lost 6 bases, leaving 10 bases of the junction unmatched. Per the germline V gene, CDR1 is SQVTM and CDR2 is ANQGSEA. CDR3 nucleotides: TGCAGCGTAGCCCAAGGACAGGTAGCAACTAATGAAAAACTGTTTTTT. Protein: CSVAQGQVATNEKLFF.

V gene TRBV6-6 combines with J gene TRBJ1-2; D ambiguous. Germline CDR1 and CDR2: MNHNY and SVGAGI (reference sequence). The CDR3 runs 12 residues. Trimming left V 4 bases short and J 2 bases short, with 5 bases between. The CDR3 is CASSFPNYGYTF. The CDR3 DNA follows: TGTGCCAGCAGTTTTCCGAACTATGGCTACACCTTC.

The CDR3 region has the DNA TGTGCCAGTAGTAGGGGACAGGGTATAACAAACTATGGCTACACCTTC. It encodes CASSRGQGITNYGYTF. This chain uses TRBV19 with TRBJ1-2; 9 nucleotides line up with TRBD1. CDR1 is LNHDA and CDR2 is SQIVND in the germline V gene (reference sequence). Trimming removed 4 bases from V and 2 bases from J; junction bases left unmatched: 8. The CDR3 is 16 residues long.

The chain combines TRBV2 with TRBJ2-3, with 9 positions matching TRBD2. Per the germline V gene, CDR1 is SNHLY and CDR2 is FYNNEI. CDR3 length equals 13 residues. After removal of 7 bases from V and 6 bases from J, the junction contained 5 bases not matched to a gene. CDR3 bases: TGTGCCAGCACACTAGCGGGTGGGGATACGCAGTATTTT. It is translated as CASTLAGGDTQYF.